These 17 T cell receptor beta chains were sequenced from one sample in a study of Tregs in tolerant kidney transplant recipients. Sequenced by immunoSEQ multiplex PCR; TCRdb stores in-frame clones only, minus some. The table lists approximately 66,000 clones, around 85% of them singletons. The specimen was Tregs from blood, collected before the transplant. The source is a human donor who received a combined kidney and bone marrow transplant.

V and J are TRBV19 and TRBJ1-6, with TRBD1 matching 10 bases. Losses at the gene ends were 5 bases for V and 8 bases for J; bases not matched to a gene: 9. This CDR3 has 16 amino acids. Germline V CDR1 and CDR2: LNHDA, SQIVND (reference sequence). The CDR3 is CASSPRQGANHSPLHF. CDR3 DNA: TGTGCCAGTAGTCCTCGACAGGGGGCCAACCATTCACCCCTCCACTTT.

For the CDR3, the DNA is TGTGCCAGCAGCGAAACTCTAGCGGAAGAGACCCAGTACTTC. Translation gives CASSETLAEETQYF. The chain couples TRBV5-4 to TRBJ2-5, with 7 bases that match TRBD2. Germline assignment: CDR1 SGHNT and CDR2 YYREEE (reference sequence). Losses at the gene ends were 4 bases for V and 3 bases for J; bases not matched to a gene: 6. The CDR3 loop spans 14 amino acids. Supplemented by reference TRBV5-4 and TRBJ2-5, the full variable domain reads ETGVTQSPTHLIKTRGQQVTLRCSSQSGHNTVSWYQQALGQGPQFIFQYYREEENGRGNFPPRFSGLQFPNYSSELNVNALELDDSALYLCASSETLAEETQYFGPGTRLLVL.

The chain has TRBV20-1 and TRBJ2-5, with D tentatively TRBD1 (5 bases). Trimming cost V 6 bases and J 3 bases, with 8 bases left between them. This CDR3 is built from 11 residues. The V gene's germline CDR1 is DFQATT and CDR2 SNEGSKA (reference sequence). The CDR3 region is CSAEGEETQYF. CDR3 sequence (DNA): TGCAGTGCCGAAGGGGAAGAGACCCAGTACTTC.

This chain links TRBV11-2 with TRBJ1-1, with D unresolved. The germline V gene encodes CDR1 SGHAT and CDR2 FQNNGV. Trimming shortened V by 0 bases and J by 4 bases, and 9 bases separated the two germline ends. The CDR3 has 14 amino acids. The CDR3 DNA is TGTGCCAGCAGCTTAGATCTTATCATCACTGAAGCTTTCTTT. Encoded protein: CASSLDLIITEAFF. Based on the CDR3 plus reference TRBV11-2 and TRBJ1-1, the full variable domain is EAGVAQSPRYKIIEKRQSVAFWCNPISGHATLYWYQQILGQGPKLLIQFQNNGVVDDSQLPKDRFSAERLKGVDSTLKIQPAKLEDSAVYLCASSLDLIITEAFFGQGTRLTVV.

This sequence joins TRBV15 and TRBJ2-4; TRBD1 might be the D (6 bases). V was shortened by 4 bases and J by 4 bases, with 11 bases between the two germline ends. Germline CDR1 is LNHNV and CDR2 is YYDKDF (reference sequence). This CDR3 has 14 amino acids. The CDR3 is CATSNRAPKNIQYF. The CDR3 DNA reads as TGTGCCACCAGCAACAGGGCCCCAAAAAACATTCAGTACTTC.

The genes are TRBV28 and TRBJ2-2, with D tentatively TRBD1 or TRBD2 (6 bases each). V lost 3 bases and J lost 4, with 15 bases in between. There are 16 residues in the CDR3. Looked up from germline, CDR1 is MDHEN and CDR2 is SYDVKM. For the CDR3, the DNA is TGTGCCAGCAGTTTCGTGGGGGGCTCTGGCACCGGGGAGCTGTTTTTT. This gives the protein CASSFVGGSGTGELFF.

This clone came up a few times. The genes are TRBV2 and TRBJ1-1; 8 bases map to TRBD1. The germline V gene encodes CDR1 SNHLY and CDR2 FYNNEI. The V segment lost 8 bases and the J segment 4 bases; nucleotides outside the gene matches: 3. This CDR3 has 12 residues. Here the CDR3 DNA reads TGTGCCAGCCGACAGGGGTCCACTGAAGCTTTCTTT. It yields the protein CASRQGSTEAFF.

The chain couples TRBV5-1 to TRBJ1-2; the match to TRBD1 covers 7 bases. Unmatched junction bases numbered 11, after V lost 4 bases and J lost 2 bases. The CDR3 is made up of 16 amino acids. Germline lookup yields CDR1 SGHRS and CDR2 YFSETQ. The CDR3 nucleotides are TGCGCCAGCAGCCCTAAAGTGACAGGGCAGAACTATGGCTACACCTTC. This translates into CASSPKVTGQNYGYTF.

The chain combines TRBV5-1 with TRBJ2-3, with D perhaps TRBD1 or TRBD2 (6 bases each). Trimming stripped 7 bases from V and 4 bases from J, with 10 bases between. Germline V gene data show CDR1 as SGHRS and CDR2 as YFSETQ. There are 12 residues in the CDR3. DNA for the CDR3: TGCGCCAGCGGGGGGCTCGCAGATACGCAGTATTTT. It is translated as CASGGLADTQYF.

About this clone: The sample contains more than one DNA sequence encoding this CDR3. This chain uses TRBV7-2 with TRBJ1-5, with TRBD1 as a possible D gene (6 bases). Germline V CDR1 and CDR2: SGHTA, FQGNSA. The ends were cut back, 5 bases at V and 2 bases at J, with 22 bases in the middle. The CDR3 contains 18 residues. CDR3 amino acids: CASSLGGRGARGNQPQHF. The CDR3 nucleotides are TGTGCCAGCAGCCTAGGGGGGCGGGGGGCGCGCGGCAATCAGCCCCAGCATTTT.

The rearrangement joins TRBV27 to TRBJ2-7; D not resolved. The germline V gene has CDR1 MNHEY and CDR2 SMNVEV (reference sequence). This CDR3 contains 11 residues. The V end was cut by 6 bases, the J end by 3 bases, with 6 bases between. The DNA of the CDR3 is TGTGCCAGCAGCCGAGGCTACGAGCAGTACTTC. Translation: CASSRGYEQYF.

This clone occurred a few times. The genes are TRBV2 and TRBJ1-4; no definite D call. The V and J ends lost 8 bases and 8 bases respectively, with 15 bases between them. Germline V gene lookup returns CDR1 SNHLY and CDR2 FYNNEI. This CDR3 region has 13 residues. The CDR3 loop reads CASGLLLWEKLFF. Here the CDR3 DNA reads TGTGCCAGCGGCCTGCTACTTTGGGAAAAACTGTTTTTT.

The chain's CDR3 is CASSPRTGGPPGTDTQYF. The CDR3 coding sequence is TGTGCCAGCAGCCCCCGGACAGGGGGTCCCCCAGGCACAGATACGCAGTATTTT. This sequence joins TRBV28 and TRBJ2-3; 10 bases align to TRBD1. After removal of 6 bases from V and 1 base from J, the junction contained 13 bases not matched to a gene. Per the germline V gene, CDR1 is MDHEN and CDR2 is SYDVKM. The CDR3 is 18 amino acids.

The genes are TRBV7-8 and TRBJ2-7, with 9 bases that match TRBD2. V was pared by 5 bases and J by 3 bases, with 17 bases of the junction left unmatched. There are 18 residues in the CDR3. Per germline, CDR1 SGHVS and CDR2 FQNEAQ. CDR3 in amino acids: CASSPGTSSVPGFYEQYF. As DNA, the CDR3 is TGTGCCAGCAGCCCCGGGACTAGCTCGGTACCGGGTTTCTACGAGCAGTACTTC.

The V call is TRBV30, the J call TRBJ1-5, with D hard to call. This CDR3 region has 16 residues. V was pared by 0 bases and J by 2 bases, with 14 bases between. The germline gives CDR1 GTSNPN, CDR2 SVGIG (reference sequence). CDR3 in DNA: TGTGCCTGGAGTGTACAGTCGGGGAAGGGCAATCAGCCCCAGCATTTT. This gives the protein CAWSVQSGKGNQPQHF.

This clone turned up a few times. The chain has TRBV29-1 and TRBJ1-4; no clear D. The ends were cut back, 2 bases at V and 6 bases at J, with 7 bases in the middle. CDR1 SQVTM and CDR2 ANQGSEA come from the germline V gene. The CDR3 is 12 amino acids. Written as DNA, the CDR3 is TGCAGCGTTGAAAGCGGGGATGAAAAACTGTTTTTT. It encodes CSVESGDEKLFF.

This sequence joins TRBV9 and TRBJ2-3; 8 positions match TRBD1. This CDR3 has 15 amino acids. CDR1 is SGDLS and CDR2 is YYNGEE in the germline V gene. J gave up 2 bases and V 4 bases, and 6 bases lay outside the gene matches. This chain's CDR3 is CASSPRDRNTDTQYF. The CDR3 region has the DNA TGTGCCAGCAGCCCCCGGGACAGGAACACAGATACGCAGTATTTT.